This note documents a single T cell receptor (beta chain) sequence. In the authors' methods: By means of reference gene primer amplification, nucleated cell counts were estimated. The table came from immunoSEQ multiplex PCR; TCRdb's copy has only in-frame clones and leaves some out. V and J calls and clone size are given by that table; D and trimming were obtained from the DNA. The data hold some 100,000 clones, with around four fifths observed a single time. Per the germline V gene, CDR1 is LGHDT and CDR2 is YNNKEL (reference sequence). Trimming left V 4 bases short and J 5 bases short, with 18 bases between. This CDR3 contains 16 residues. These data come from a study of blood T cell repertoires in COVID-19. Study at large: PBMCs, B-cell-depleted T cells, or T cells provided the cDNA or gDNA that made up the material.

The TCR sequence derives from a man aged 50 to 60 with active or convalescent COVID-19. The sample comprised peripheral blood. The chain employs TRBV3-1 (or the pseudogene TRBV3-2) and TRBJ1-5; D is possibly TRBD1 (5 bases). Here the CDR3 reads CASSPEGWRGDQPQHF. The CDR3 nucleotides are TGTGCCAGCAGCCCAGAGGGGTGGAGGGGAGATCAGCCCCAGCATTTT.